Following are 3 T cell receptor beta chains from one sample sequenced in a study of shared clonotypes between healthy human individuals (dated by TCRdb to 2020 to 2022). The library was built by means of the immunoSEQ multiplex PCR assay. TCRdb's version of the immuneACCESS table is confined to in-frame rearrangements and falls short of the full clone set. An unresolved V gene accounts for under half of the shortfall where checked; the remainder is of unknown origin. The sample has 1 million to 1.2 million clones on record, around 77% of them singletons. Roughly 0.9% of the sample comes from the top ten. The source material was memory CD4+ T cells from PBMCs. In light of the paper, this sample's cell subset or site label describes: CD45RA-negative fraction. These receptors came from a man between 18 and 29 years old in good health. Some clones in this sample may be carry-over from other donors' samples.

The chain joins TRBV18 to TRBJ2-1; D perhaps matches TRBD1 (6 bases). Trimming cost V 6 bases and J 0 bases, with 15 bases left between them. Looked up from germline, CDR1 is KGHSH and CDR2 is LQKENI. The CDR3 has 16 amino acids. The CDR3 spells CASSLNRASSYNEQFF. The CDR3 DNA follows: TGTGCCAGCTCGCTCAACAGGGCCAGCTCCTACAATGAGCAGTTCTTC.

A few counts support this clone. The chain combines TRBV2 with TRBJ2-2; 7 nucleotides match TRBD2. The V gene end was trimmed by 7 bases and the J gene end by 7 bases; junction bases not matched to a gene: 9. The CDR3 sequence is 14 residues long. In germline, CDR1 is SNHLY, CDR2 FYNNEI. The CDR3: CASTRREFIGELFF. In nucleotides, the CDR3 is TGTGCCAGCACACGGCGGGAGTTCATCGGGGAGCTGTTTTTT.

The chain has TRBV5-4 and TRBJ2-3; TRBD1 matches 7 bases. This CDR3 has 19 residues. The germline gives CDR1 SGHNT, CDR2 YYREEE (reference sequence). J lost 2 bases, V lost 2 bases, and 17 bases had no gene match. CDR3 coding DNA: TGTGCCAGCAGCTTCGGGACAGTCGTACGCTCCGATAACACAGATACGCAGTATTTT. Its translation: CASSFGTVVRSDNTDTQYF.